A selection of T cell receptor beta chains follows, all from one sample in a study of CD8 T cells in Susac syndrome. TCRdb re-called the immunoSEQ multiplex PCR reads through MiXCR, storing one row per CDR3 protein. The sample shows around 130,000 distinct CDR3 sequences, roughly 94% of them seen only once. Sample: CD4+ T cells from PBMCs. Receptors originate from a human donor in good health. CDR3s include the opening cysteine and the closing phenylalanine or tryptophan. A D gene is named only where the DNA matches it firmly. Only part of the rows carry a size: once, few, many, or a class if the clone is expanded.

-	-	TRBV5-4	TRBJ2-5	TGTGCCAGCAGCCCGACGACTAGTCTGGGCGAGACCCAGTACTTC	CASSPTTSLGETQYF
-	-	TRBV12-3/TRBV12-4	TRBJ2-7	TGTGCCAGCAGTTTACCCCACAGTAACTACGAGCAGTACTTC	CASSLPHSNYEQYF
-	-	TRBV29-1	TRBJ2-1	TGCAGCGTCACACGCCTGGTCGGCAATGAGCAGTTCTTC	CSVTRLVGNEQFF
-	TRBD2	TRBV5-1	TRBJ2-7	TGCGCCAGCAGAGATCTAGCGGGCCTCTCCTACGAGCAGTACTTC	CASRDLAGLSYEQYF
-	-	TRBV25-1	TRBJ1-2	TGTGCCAGCAGTGACGGACGCAGCTATGGCTACACCTTC	CASSDGRSYGYTF
-	-	TRBV25-1	TRBJ2-7	TGTGCCAGCAGTGACTGGGGGCCCTCCTACGAGCAGTACTTC	CASSDWGPSYEQYF
-	-	TRBV11-2	TRBJ2-3	TGTGCCAGCAGCCCCCTCCCACCAGATACGCAGTATTTT	CASSPLPPDTQYF
-	-	TRBV3-1	TRBJ2-1	TGTGCCAGCACTACCGGGACCCTTAATCGCGCTGAGCAGTTCTTC	CASTTGTLNRAEQFF
-	TRBD1	TRBV2	TRBJ2-3	TGTGCCAGCCCTGGGACAGGGAACACAGATACGCAGTATTTT	CASPGTGNTDTQYF
-	-	TRBV10-2	TRBJ2-5	TGCGCCAGCACTACAAGAGCGGGAGAGACCCAGTACTTC	CASTTRAGETQYF
-	TRBD2	TRBV7-9	TRBJ2-7	TGTGCCAGCAGCTTAAAGGCGGGAGGGAACTACGAGCAGTACTTC	CASSLKAGGNYEQYF
-	-	TRBV7-2	TRBJ2-3	TGTGCCAGCAGCTTAGCGGTAGGGGATACGCAGTATTTT	CASSLAVGDTQYF
-	-	TRBV23-1	TRBJ1-5	TGCGCCAGCAGTCAATCACAGGTAGGTGGTAATCAGCCCCAGCATTTT	CASSQSQVGGNQPQHF
-	-	TRBV7-2	TRBJ2-1	TGTGCCAGCAGCTTAGTAGGTCTGGGAGGCAATGAGCAGTTCTTC	CASSLVGLGGNEQFF
-	-	TRBV11-1	TRBJ2-5	TGTGCCAGCAGCTTGGGCGCCCCGGAGACCCAGTACTTC	CASSLGAPETQYF
-	TRBD2	TRBV30	TRBJ2-1	TGTGCCTGGAGCTGGTGGCGCGGGGGTTACAATGAGCAGTTCTTC	CAWSWWRGGYNEQFF
-	-	TRBV7-2	TRBJ2-3	TGTGCCAGCAGCTCATATGTAGATACGCAGTATTTT	CASSSYVDTQYF
-	-	TRBV4-3	TRBJ1-1	TGCGCCAGCAGCCAAGATGGCCAGGGAAACACTGAAGCTTTCTTT	CASSQDGQGNTEAFF
-	-	TRBV18	TRBJ1-4	TGTGCCAGCTCACGGGAAGTCAGTGAAAAACTGTTTTTT	CASSREVSEKLFF
once	-	TRBV30	TRBJ2-5	TGTGCCTGCCAGATGGAGACCCAGTACTTC	CACQMETQYF
-	-	TRBV2	TRBJ2-1	TGTGCCAGCAGGGATACCTTACAGGGATTCAATGAGCAGTTCTTC	CASRDTLQGFNEQFF
once	TRBD2	TRBV28	TRBJ2-2	TGTGCCAGCACCACGGAGGGACTAGTTTTATCTGGGGAGCTGTTTTTT	CASTTEGLVLSGELFF
-	TRBD2	TRBV7-6	TRBJ2-1	TGTGCCAGCAGCCCACCAGCGGGAGCCCAGAGTTATGAGCAGTTCTTC	CASSPPAGAQSYEQFF
few	TRBD2	TRBV15	TRBJ2-1	TGTGCCACCAGCAGAGATAGTACTAGCGGTAACCCCGGGGCCAGTGAGCAGTTCTTC	CATSRDSTSGNPGASEQFF
-	TRBD2	TRBV5-1	TRBJ2-3	TGCGCCAGCAGCTTGAGGACTAGCGGGAAGGAGACGCAGTATTTT	CASSLRTSGKETQYF
-	TRBD2	TRBV10-3	TRBJ2-3	TGTGCCATCAGTGAGTCGGTGAGCGGGAGGGTTCGGACGCAGTATTTT	CAISESVSGRVRTQYF
-	TRBD1	TRBV15	TRBJ2-3	TGTGCCACCAGCAGGGCCGGGACAGGGGGAAATACGCAGTATTTT	CATSRAGTGGNTQYF
-	-	TRBV2	TRBJ1-1	TGTGCCAGCCAGGACTGGAACACTGAAGCTTTCTTT	CASQDWNTEAFF
-	-	TRBV29-1	TRBJ2-3	TGCAGCGCTGTGCGACCTAGCACAGATACGCAGTATTTT	CSAVRPSTDTQYF
-	TRBD2	TRBV7-8	TRBJ2-2	TGTGCCAGCAGCTTACTAGCGGACACCGGGGAGCTGTTTTTT	CASSLLADTGELFF
-	TRBD2	TRBV9	TRBJ2-1	TGTGCCAGCAGCGTAGAACTGCCGGGACTAGCGGGAAACAATGAGCAGTTCTTC	CASSVELPGLAGNNEQFF
-	TRBD2	TRBV24-1	TRBJ2-1	TGTGCCACCAGTGATGGAGGACTAGCGGGTTCCTACAATGAGCAGTTCTTC	CATSDGGLAGSYNEQFF
-	-	TRBV20-1	TRBJ1-1	TGCAGTGCCACTTCGGGGGGCCGGGAAGCTTTCTTT	CSATSGGREAFF
-	-	TRBV18	TRBJ2-4	TGTGCCAGCTCTACTCCAGCCAAAAACATTCAGTACTTC	CASSTPAKNIQYF
-	-	TRBV7-2	TRBJ1-5	TGTGCCAGCAGCTTCGTCAATCAGCCCCAGCATTTT	CASSFVNQPQHF
-	-	TRBV12-3/TRBV12-4	TRBJ1-1	TGTGCCAGCCAGAGCGGGCTGAACACTGAAGCTTTCTTT	CASQSGLNTEAFF
-	-	TRBV6-4	TRBJ2-3	TGTGCCAGCAGTGGTACCATGGCAGATACGCAGTATTTT	CASSGTMADTQYF
-	-	TRBV2	TRBJ1-6	TGTGCCAGCATGACGAGCCAGAATTCACCCCTCCACTTT	CASMTSQNSPLHF
-	-	TRBV6-5	TRBJ1-2	TGTGCCAGCAGTTACTCGATTGGGGGCGCGGGGTATGGCTACACCTTC	CASSYSIGGAGYGYTF
-	-	TRBV7-2	TRBJ2-5	TGTGCCAGCAGCCGGAGGGGGACTAAACCATTTCGGGAGACCCAGTACTTC	CASSRRGTKPFRETQYF
-	TRBD2	TRBV28	TRBJ2-1	TGTGCCAGCAGACGTCGTATAGCGGGAGGGCCTGAGCAGTTCTTC	CASRRRIAGGPEQFF